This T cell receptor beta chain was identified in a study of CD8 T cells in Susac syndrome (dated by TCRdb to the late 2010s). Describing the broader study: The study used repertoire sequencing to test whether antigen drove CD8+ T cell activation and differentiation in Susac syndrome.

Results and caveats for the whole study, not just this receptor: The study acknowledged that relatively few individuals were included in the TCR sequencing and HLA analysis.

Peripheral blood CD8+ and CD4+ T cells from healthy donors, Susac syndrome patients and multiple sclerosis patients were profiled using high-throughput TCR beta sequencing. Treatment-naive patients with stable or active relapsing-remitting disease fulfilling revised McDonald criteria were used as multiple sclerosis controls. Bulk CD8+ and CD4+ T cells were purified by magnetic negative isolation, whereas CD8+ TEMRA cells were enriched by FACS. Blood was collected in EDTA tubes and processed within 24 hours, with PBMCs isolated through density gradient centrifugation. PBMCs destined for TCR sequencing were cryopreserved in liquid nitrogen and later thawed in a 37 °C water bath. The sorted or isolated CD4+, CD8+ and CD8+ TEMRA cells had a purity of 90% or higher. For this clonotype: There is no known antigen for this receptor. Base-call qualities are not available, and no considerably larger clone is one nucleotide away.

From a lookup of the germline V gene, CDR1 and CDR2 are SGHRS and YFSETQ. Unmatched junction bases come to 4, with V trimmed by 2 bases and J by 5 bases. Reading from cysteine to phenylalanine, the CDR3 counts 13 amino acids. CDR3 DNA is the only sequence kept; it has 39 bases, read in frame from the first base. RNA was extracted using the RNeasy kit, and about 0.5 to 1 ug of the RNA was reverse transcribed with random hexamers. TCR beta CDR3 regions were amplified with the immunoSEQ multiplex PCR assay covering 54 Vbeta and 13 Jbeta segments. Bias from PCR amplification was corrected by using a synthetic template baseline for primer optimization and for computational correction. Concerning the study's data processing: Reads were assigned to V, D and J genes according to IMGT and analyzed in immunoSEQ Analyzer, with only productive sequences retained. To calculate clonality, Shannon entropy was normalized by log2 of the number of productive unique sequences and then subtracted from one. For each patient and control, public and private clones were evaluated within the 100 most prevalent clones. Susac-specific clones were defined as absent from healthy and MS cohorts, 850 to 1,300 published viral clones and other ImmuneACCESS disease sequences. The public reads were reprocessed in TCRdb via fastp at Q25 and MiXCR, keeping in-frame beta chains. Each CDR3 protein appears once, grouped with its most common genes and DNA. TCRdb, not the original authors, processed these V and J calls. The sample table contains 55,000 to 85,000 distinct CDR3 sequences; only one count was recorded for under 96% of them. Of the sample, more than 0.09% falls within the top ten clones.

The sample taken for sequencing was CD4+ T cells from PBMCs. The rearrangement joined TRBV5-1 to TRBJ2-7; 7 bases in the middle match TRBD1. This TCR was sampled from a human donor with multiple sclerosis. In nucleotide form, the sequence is TGCGCCAGCAGCTTCCCCGGGACAGACGAGCAGTACTTC. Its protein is CASSFPGTDEQYF.